This is a list of T cell receptor beta chains from one sample in a study of blood T cell repertoires in COVID-19. Some clones are missing from TCRdb's copy, which holds only in-frame ones; the method was immunoSEQ multiplex PCR. Of roughly 330,000 clones in the sample, 70% to 90% were seen once. Sequencing was carried out using PBMCs or T cells enriched from blood (not recorded which). These receptors were obtained from a woman between 18 and 30 years old who had recovered from COVID-19. The conserved cysteine and the conserved F or W are not part of the CDR3 here.

TRBV12-3/TRBV12-4,10,TRBJ1-1,ASDRGNTEAF
TRBV11-2,12,TRBJ2-5,ASSLWSGQETQY
TRBV7-9,14,TRBJ2-6,ASSLTDISGANVLT
TRBV5-1,13,TRBJ1-2,ASSLLDRGNYGYT
TRBV5-4,10,TRBJ2-1,ASSPNSYEQF
TRBV18,10,TRBJ2-7,ASSPFGYEQY
TRBV27,11,TRBJ2-7,ASSLDRGYEQY
TRBV6-5,10,TRBJ1-5,ASGQADQPQH
TRBV7-8,13,TRBJ1-5,ASSFGGQSDQPQH
TRBV30,12,TRBJ1-2,AWGLGTVRWGYT
TRBV5-1,13,TRBJ1-1,ASSTWTGRSTEAF
TRBV9,12,TRBJ2-3,ASSGDRGPDTQY
TRBV2,14,TRBJ1-2,ASSIPLTGGSYGYT
TRBV29-1,11,TRBJ1-1,SAYRGINTEAF
TRBV18,12,TRBJ1-1,ASSPPTRTSKAF
TRBV5-1,11,TRBJ1-1,ASSLLLNTEAF
TRBV9,13,TRBJ1-4,ASSVGTGGSEKLF